This is a list of T cell receptor beta chains from one sample in a study of cytomegalovirus exposure and HLA in healthy donors. The protocol was immunoSEQ multiplex PCR, while the TCRdb copy is restricted to in-frame clones and leaves out a portion. The sample has fewer than 250,000 clones; 70% to 80% are singletons. Sequences were obtained from PBMCs. Receptors were obtained from a woman between 45 and 60 years old in good health and CMV-seronegative. Each CDR3 is given with its conserved first and last residue. The D gene is left open where the match is weak. Rows may omit the clone size; those that give it use once, few, many or a size class.

>TRBV4-3|TRBD1|TRBJ1-3|NA
TGCGCCAGCAGCGATAAACAGGGGGCCTCTGGAAACACCATATATTTT
CASSDKQGASGNTIYF
>TRBV7-2|NA|TRBJ2-1|NA
TGTGCCAGCAGCTTATCAGGGGTCCGGGGTGAGCAGTTCTTC
CASSLSGVRGEQFF
>TRBV2|NA|TRBJ2-2|NA
TGTGCCAGCAGTGAAACCGGGACAACCGGGGAGCTGTTTTTT
CASSETGTTGELFF
>TRBV7-8|TRBD1|TRBJ1-2|NA
TGTGCCAGCAGCTGGGACAGGGAGAATGGCTACACCTTC
CASSWDRENGYTF
>TRBV14|NA|TRBJ1-2|NA
TGTGCCAGCAGCCCGACAGGATGGTATGGCTACACCTTC
CASSPTGWYGYTF
>TRBV7-2|TRBD2|TRBJ2-2|NA
TGTGCCAGCAGACGCGGGGGGCGCGGGGAGCTGTTTTTT
CASRRGGRGELFF
>TRBV4-3|TRBD2|TRBJ2-3|NA
TGCGCCAGCAGCCAACGGACTAGCGGCGGCACAGATACGCAGTATTTT
CASSQRTSGGTDTQYF
>TRBV7-8|NA|TRBJ2-7|NA
TGTGCCAGCAGCAAGACTAGTCCCGAGCAGTACTTC
CASSKTSPEQYF
>TRBV7-9|NA|TRBJ2-1|NA
TGTGCCAGCAGCTTAGCGGGAGAACTCTACAATGAGCAGTTCTTC
CASSLAGELYNEQFF
>TRBV4-2|TRBD1|TRBJ1-1|NA
TGTGCCAGCAGCCAAGGCCAACAGGGGAGGAACACTGAAGCTTTCTTT
CASSQGQQGRNTEAFF
>TRBV13|TRBD1|TRBJ2-5|once
TGTGCCAGCAGCCTAAGGGACAGGGCCCAAGAGACCCAGTACTTC
CASSLRDRAQETQYF
>TRBV7-2|NA|TRBJ2-2|NA
TGTGCCAGCAGCGCGCAGGGTTACACCGGGGAGCTGTTTTTT
CASSAQGYTGELFF
>TRBV15|TRBD1|TRBJ1-5|NA
TGTGCCACCAGCAGAGATCGCGGGACAGCAGATCAGCCCCAGCATTTT
CATSRDRGTADQPQHF
>TRBV5-4|TRBD1|TRBJ1-2|once
TGTGCCAGCAGCCCGCGGACAGGGTCCCACTATGGCTACACCTTC
CASSPRTGSHYGYTF
>TRBV4-1|NA|TRBJ2-1|few
TGCGCCAGCAGCCTAGCTACGAGCTCCTACAATGAGCAGTTCTTC
CASSLATSSYNEQFF
>TRBV4-2|TRBD2|TRBJ2-2|NA
TGTGCCAGCACTTCGACTAGCTCTTACACCGGGGAGCTGTTTTTT
CASTSTSSYTGELFF
>TRBV28|NA|TRBJ1-2|NA
TGTGCCAGCAGCCCTGGGGCGGGACACTATGGCTACACCTTC
CASSPGAGHYGYTF
>TRBV7-2|NA|TRBJ2-1|NA
TGTGCCAGCAGCTTCGACAGGAGTAGAAATGAGCAGTTCTTC
CASSFDRSRNEQFF
>TRBV28|TRBD1|TRBJ2-2|NA
TGTGCCAGCAGTATGGACAGGGACGGCGGGGAGCTGTTTTTT
CASSMDRDGGELFF
>TRBV2|TRBD2|TRBJ2-7|NA
TGTGCCAGCAGTGAACGGCCTAGCGGGGTCAACGAGCAGTACTTC
CASSERPSGVNEQYF
>TRBV28|NA|TRBJ2-5|NA
TGTGCCAGCAGCTTAACCGGGACTTACGAGACCCAGTACTTC
CASSLTGTYETQYF
>TRBV5-6|NA|TRBJ2-3|NA
TGTGCCAGCAGCTTGCGTCCCCCCGGACCAGACAGGCCAGATACGCAGTATTTT
CASSLRPPGPDRPDTQYF
>TRBV9|TRBD1|TRBJ2-1|NA
TGTGCCAGCAGCGTCGGGACAGTGAACTACAATGAGCAGTTCTTC
CASSVGTVNYNEQFF
>TRBV7-9|TRBD1|TRBJ1-6|NA
TGTGCCAGCAGCCCCTGGACCGGGACAGGGAGTTCACCCCTCCACTTT
CASSPWTGTGSSPLHF
>TRBV7-2|TRBD1|TRBJ1-2|NA
TGTGCCAGCAGCCAACGAGGGACAGGGGGAGATGGCTACACCTTC
CASSQRGTGGDGYTF
>TRBV15|TRBD2|TRBJ2-1|NA
TGTGCCACCAGCTTAGCGGGTTATAACAATGAGCAGTTCTTC
CATSLAGYNNEQFF
>TRBV9|TRBD2|TRBJ2-1|NA
TGTGCCAGCAGCATGGGACTAGCGGGGGACAGCTCCTACAATGAGCAGTTCTTC
CASSMGLAGDSSYNEQFF
>TRBV11-2|TRBD2|TRBJ2-3|few
TGTGCCAGCAGCTTTATAGCGGGGGGTAGCACAGATACGCAGTATTTT
CASSFIAGGSTDTQYF
>TRBV7-9|NA|TRBJ1-3|NA
TGTTCCAGCAGCATCAATTCGGGGAGACCCAGATCCTCTGGAAACACCATATATTTT
CSSSINSGRPRSSGNTIYF
>TRBV19|NA|TRBJ1-5|NA
TGTGCCAGTAGTCCCAGGGGCCCGGGTGTGCCCCAGCATTTT
CASSPRGPGVPQHF
>TRBV7-9|TRBD2|TRBJ2-1|NA
TGTGCCAGCAGCCCTGAATGGCGGGAGAGTAATGAGCAGTTCTTC
CASSPEWRESNEQFF
>TRBV11-2|TRBD1|TRBJ2-7|NA
TGTGCCAGCAGCCAAACGGTAGGGACAGGGGGAAAGCAGTACTTC
CASSQTVGTGGKQYF
>TRBV19|TRBD1|TRBJ1-6|NA
TGTGCCAGTAGGGCGGACAGGCCAACTAATTCACCCCTCCACTTT
CASRADRPTNSPLHF
>TRBV13|TRBD1|TRBJ1-6|NA
TGTGCCAGCATTGAGACACAGGGGAAGGGGGACCATTCACCCCTCCACTTT
CASIETQGKGDHSPLHF
>TRBV5-4|NA|TRBJ1-2|NA
TGTGCCACCACCCTCAGGGCAACCATGAACTATGGCTACACCTTC
CATTLRATMNYGYTF
>TRBV2|NA|TRBJ1-2|NA
TGTGCCAGCAGTCGGACAGAGCAACACTATGGCTACACCTTC
CASSRTEQHYGYTF
>TRBV7-9|TRBD1|TRBJ1-1|NA
TGTGCCAGCAGCTTATCGCTCTCCGGACAGGGGGGCACTGAAGCTTTCTTT
CASSLSLSGQGGTEAFF
>TRBV5-6|TRBD1|TRBJ1-5|NA
TGTGCCAGCAGCTTGCAATACAGGGGCCTTAGCAATCAGCCCCAGCATTTT
CASSLQYRGLSNQPQHF
>TRBV6-6|NA|TRBJ1-5|NA
TGTGCCAGCAGCGGGAATCAGCCCCAGCATTTT
CASSGNQPQHF
>TRBV6-5|TRBD1|TRBJ1-6|NA
TGTGCCAGCAGTTATGGCGGACAGGGCCAATCACCCCTCCACTTT
CASSYGGQGQSPLHF
>TRBV11-2|NA|TRBJ1-1|NA
TGTGCCAGCAGCTTACGAACAGGTGGGATTATGAACACTGAAGCTTTCTTT
CASSLRTGGIMNTEAFF
>TRBV15|TRBD2|TRBJ2-1|NA
TGTGCCACCAGCAGAGAAGGCGTAGCGGGAGTTGGTGGACCCAGCTCCTACAATGAGCAGTTCTTC
CATSREGVAGVGGPSSYNEQFF
>TRBV19|TRBD2|TRBJ2-3|NA
TGTGCGATTAGCGGGAACACAGATACGCAGTATTTT
CAISGNTDTQYF
>TRBV20-1|NA|TRBJ2-4|once
TGCAGTGCTAGAAGGGGCAGAAATTACTTC
CSARRGRNYF
>TRBV19|TRBD1|TRBJ1-5|NA
TGTGCCAGTAGTATAGATCAGGGGGCCACGGGCAATCAGCCCCAGCATTTT
CASSIDQGATGNQPQHF
>TRBV2|NA|TRBJ1-1|NA
TGTGCCTGCAGGGGAGGGAACACTGAAGCTTTCTTT
CACRGGNTEAFF
>TRBV7-2|TRBD1|TRBJ2-4|few
TGTGCCAGCAGTCAAACAGGGGTGGGGGAAAACATTCAGTACTTC
CASSQTGVGENIQYF
>TRBV7-9|TRBD1|TRBJ2-7|NA
TGTGCCAGCAGCTATCCGGGACAGGGAGCCTACGAGCAGTACTTC
CASSYPGQGAYEQYF
>TRBV11-2|TRBD1|TRBJ1-4|NA
TGTGCCAGCAGCTTAGAACTGGGACAGGTTGAAAAACTGTTTTTT
CASSLELGQVEKLFF
>TRBV7-6|NA|TRBJ2-5|NA
TGTGCCAGCAGCTTAGGAGAGGTCCCCCAAGAGACCCAGTACTTC
CASSLGEVPQETQYF
>TRBV2|TRBD1|TRBJ1-4|few
TGTGCCAGCAGTGAGGGACAGGGAAGAGGGGAAAAACTGTTTTTT
CASSEGQGRGEKLFF
>TRBV29-1|TRBD1|TRBJ1-1|NA
TGCAGCGTAAACAGGGGCACTGAAGCTTTCTTT
CSVNRGTEAFF
>TRBV5-1|NA|TRBJ1-1|few
TGCGCCAGCAGCGTGACAGAGTCTGGGATGTTCTTT
CASSVTESGMFF
>TRBV4-1|TRBD2|TRBJ2-2|few
TGCGCCAGCAGCCAGTCTAGCGGGGGCGGGGAGCTGTTTTTT
CASSQSSGGGELFF
>TRBV7-3|TRBD2|TRBJ2-7|once
TGTGCCAGCAACTCATTTCCCGGGACTAGCGGGATTTACTCCTACGAGCAGTACTTC
CASNSFPGTSGIYSYEQYF